The rows below give T cell receptor beta chains drawn from one sample of a study of post-analysis software for immune sequencing data. TCRdb ran MiXCR on the PCR reads and lists one entry per CDR3 protein. Of about 820,000 distinct CDR3 sequences listed, about 57% were seen once; the top ten hold roughly 4.4%. Sequenced sample: blood. Receptors originate from a girl between 5 and 17 years old with multiple sclerosis. The CDR3 runs from the conserved cysteine through the conserved F or W. The order of the fields is CDR3 protein, CDR3 DNA, D gene, V gene, clone size, J gene. The D gene is left open where the match is weak. Clone size is shown for a subset of rows, as once, few, many or a class of expanded clone.

cdr3_aa: CASSWKGLAGGDEQYF; cdr3_nt: TGCGCCAGCAGCTGGAAGGGACTAGCGGGGGGAGACGAGCAGTACTTC; d_call: TRBD2; v_call: TRBV5-1; clone_size: NA; j_call: TRBJ2-7
cdr3_aa: CASIRASPLVRETQYF; cdr3_nt: TGTGCCAGCATTAGGGCTAGCCCCCTGGTGAGAGAGACCCAGTACTTC; d_call: NA; v_call: TRBV6-1; clone_size: NA; j_call: TRBJ2-5
cdr3_aa: CSVERPMNTEAFF; cdr3_nt: TGCAGCGTTGAAAGGCCGATGAACACTGAAGCTTTCTTT; d_call: NA; v_call: TRBV29-1; clone_size: NA; j_call: TRBJ1-1
cdr3_aa: CASSFGGVLTDTQYF; cdr3_nt: TGTGCCAGCAGCTTCGGAGGAGTCCTCACAGATACGCAGTATTTT; d_call: NA; v_call: TRBV7-9; clone_size: NA; j_call: TRBJ2-3
cdr3_aa: CASSLAVGATDTQYF; cdr3_nt: TGCGCCAGCAGCTTGGCGGTAGGGGCCACAGATACGCAGTATTTT; d_call: NA; v_call: TRBV5-1; clone_size: NA; j_call: TRBJ2-3
cdr3_aa: CASSQDGRVGYTF; cdr3_nt: TGTGCCAGCAGCCAAGACGGGAGGGTCGGCTACACCTTC; d_call: NA; v_call: TRBV14; clone_size: NA; j_call: TRBJ1-2
cdr3_aa: CATTGGLFYEQYF; cdr3_nt: TGTGCCACCACGGGGGGACTTTTCTACGAGCAGTACTTC; d_call: TRBD2; v_call: TRBV6-5; clone_size: few; j_call: TRBJ2-7
cdr3_aa: CASSSDRVVNEQYF; cdr3_nt: TGCGCCAGCAGCTCCGACAGGGTAGTAAACGAGCAGTACTTC; d_call: TRBD1; v_call: TRBV5-1; clone_size: NA; j_call: TRBJ2-7
cdr3_aa: CATQAGIYGYTF; cdr3_nt: TGTGCCACTCAGGCAGGAATCTATGGCTACACCTTC; d_call: NA; v_call: TRBV19; clone_size: few; j_call: TRBJ1-2
cdr3_aa: CASSDMAGALRGDTQYF; cdr3_nt: TGTGCCAGCAGTGACATGGCGGGAGCTCTTCGGGGAGATACGCAGTATTTT; d_call: TRBD2; v_call: TRBV3-1; clone_size: NA; j_call: TRBJ2-3
cdr3_aa: CASSGDPGNEQFF; cdr3_nt: TGCGCCAGCAGTGGGGACCCCGGAAATGAGCAGTTCTTC; d_call: NA; v_call: TRBV10-2; clone_size: NA; j_call: TRBJ2-1
cdr3_aa: CASSYQGGPHNEQFF; cdr3_nt: TGTGCCAGCAGTTACCAGGGAGGCCCCCACAATGAGCAGTTCTTC; d_call: NA; v_call: TRBV6-6; clone_size: NA; j_call: TRBJ2-1
cdr3_aa: CASSHPGTGTRNEQFF; cdr3_nt: TGTGCCAGCAGCCACCCCGGGACAGGAACTAGGAATGAGCAGTTCTTC; d_call: TRBD1; v_call: TRBV7-9; clone_size: NA; j_call: TRBJ2-1